These 7 T cell receptor beta chains originate from one sample sequenced in a study of blood T cell repertoires in COVID-19. Assay used: immunoSEQ multiplex PCR; TCRdb lists only in-frame clones, some missing. The sample lists about 210,000 clones, more than 75% seen once, with about 3% in the top ten. Sequencing used peripheral blood. All receptors derive from a man in his sixties with acute or convalescent COVID-19.

The V gene is TRBV3-1 (or the pseudogene TRBV3-2), the J gene TRBJ1-3; 7 bases are shared with TRBD1. Germline V gives CDR1 LGHDT, CDR2 YNNKEL (reference sequence). V shed 0 bases and J 1 base; nucleotides not matched to a gene: 3. This CDR3 has 16 amino acids. The CDR3 region has the DNA TGTGCCAGCAGCCAAGATCCAGGGGGGTCTGGAAACACCATATATTTT. It translates to CASSQDPGGSGNTIYF.

This chain links TRBV4-3 with TRBJ1-2, with D uncertain. Germline assignment: CDR1 LGHNA and CDR2 YSLEER. The CDR3 has 15 residues. With 0 bases removed from V and 2 bases from J, the gap between germline ends came to 10 bases. The CDR3 DNA reads as TGCGCCAGCAGCCAAGATAGGTCCAGGAACTATGGCTACACCTTC. Protein sequence: CASSQDRSRNYGYTF.

In this sample, this clone turned up once. The V gene is TRBV13, the J gene TRBJ2-1, with D tentatively TRBD1 (6 bases). V was cut by 5 bases and J by 0 bases, with 17 bases left in between. Germline-derived CDR1 and CDR2 are PRHDT and FYEKMQ (reference sequence). The CDR3 has 17 amino acids. CDR3: CASSRYGGRSSYNEQFF. The CDR3 DNA follows: TGTGCCAGCAGCCGCTATGGGGGCCGGAGCTCCTACAATGAGCAGTTCTTC.

The gene calls are TRBV30 and TRBJ1-2, with TRBD1 as a possible D gene (5 bases). Trimming removed 0 bases at V and 7 bases at J, with 12 bases between. Germline CDR1 GTSNPN, CDR2 SVGIG (reference sequence). The CDR3 runs 13 residues. CDR3 in amino acids: CAWSVGGAGGYTF. CDR3 DNA sequence: TGTGCCTGGAGTGTAGGCGGGGCGGGTGGCTACACCTTC.

This chain links TRBV30 with TRBJ1-4; D gene uncertain. The germline V and J ends were trimmed by 4 bases and 3 bases, with 18 bases remaining between them. This CDR3 region has 16 residues. CDR1 is GTSNPN, CDR2 SVGIG, per germline (reference sequence). CDR3: CAWKKRAGGSNEKLFF. The CDR3, as DNA: TGTGCCTGGAAAAAAAGGGCGGGCGGATCTAATGAAAAACTGTTTTTT.

In DNA form, the CDR3 reads TGCAGTGCTAGTCAAAGGGGTACTGAAGCTTTCTTT. Protein sequence: CSASQRGTEAFF. The V gene is TRBV20-1, the J gene TRBJ1-1; possibly TRBD1 for D (5 bases). This CDR3 region has 12 residues. Germline loops: CDR1 DFQATT, CDR2 SNEGSKA (reference sequence). V was clipped by 3 bases and J by 5 bases, with 10 bases between them.

CDR3 coding DNA: TGTGCCAGCAGCCCGGGACTGCAGAACACTGAAGCTTTCTTT. Its translation is CASSPGLQNTEAFF. V is TRBV7-9 and J is TRBJ1-1; D is possibly TRBD1 (5 bases). V shed 5 bases and J shed 1 base, with 11 bases lying between them. Germline V gene sequence: CDR1 SEHNR, CDR2 FQNEAQ (reference sequence). The CDR3 has 14 amino acids.